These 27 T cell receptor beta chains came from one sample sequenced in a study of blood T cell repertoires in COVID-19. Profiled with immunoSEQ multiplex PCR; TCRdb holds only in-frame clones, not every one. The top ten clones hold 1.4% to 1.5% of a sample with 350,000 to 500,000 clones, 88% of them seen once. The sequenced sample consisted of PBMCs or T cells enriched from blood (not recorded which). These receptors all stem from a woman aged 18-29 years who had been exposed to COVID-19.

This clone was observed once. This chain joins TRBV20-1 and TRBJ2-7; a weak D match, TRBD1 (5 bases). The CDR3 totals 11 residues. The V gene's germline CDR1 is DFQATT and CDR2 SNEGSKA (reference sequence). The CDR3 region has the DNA TGCGGGGCTCGACTCTCCTACGAGCAGTACTTC. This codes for CGARLSYEQYF.

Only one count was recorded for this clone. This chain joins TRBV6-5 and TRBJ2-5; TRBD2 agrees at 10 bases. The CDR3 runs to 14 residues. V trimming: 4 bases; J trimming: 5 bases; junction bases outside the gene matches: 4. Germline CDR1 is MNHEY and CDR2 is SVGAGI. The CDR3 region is CASSLAGGPETQYF. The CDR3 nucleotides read TGTGCCAGCAGTTTAGCGGGAGGTCCTGAGACCCAGTACTTC.

The chain's CDR3 is CASSLDQFISYEQYF. The CDR3, as DNA: TGTGCCAGCAGCTTAGATCAGTTTATCTCCTACGAGCAGTACTTC. The J gene is TRBJ2-7, the V gene TRBV11-2; unclear D gene. The germline CDR1 and CDR2 sequences are SGHAT and FQNNGV. This CDR3 spans 15 amino acids. V was pared by 0 bases and J by 0 bases, with 9 bases between. Together with reference TRBV11-2 and TRBJ2-7, the CDR3 gives the full variable domain: EAGVAQSPRYKIIEKRQSVAFWCNPISGHATLYWYQQILGQGPKLLIQFQNNGVVDDSQLPKDRFSAERLKGVDSTLKIQPAKLEDSAVYLCASSLDQFISYEQYFGPGTRLTVT.

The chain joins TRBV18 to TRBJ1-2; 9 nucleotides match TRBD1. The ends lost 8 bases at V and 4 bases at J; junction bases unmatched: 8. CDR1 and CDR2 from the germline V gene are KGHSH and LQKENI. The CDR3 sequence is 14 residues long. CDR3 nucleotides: TGTGCCAGCACTACCGGGACAGGGACCTATGGCTACACCTTC. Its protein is CASTTGTGTYGYTF. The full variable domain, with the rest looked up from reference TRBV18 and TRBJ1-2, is NAGVMQNPRHLVRRRGQEARLRCSPMKGHSHVYWYRQLPEEGLKFMVYLQKENIIDESGMPKERFSAEFPKEGPSILRIQQVVRGDSAAYFCASTTGTGTYGYTFGSGTRLTVV.

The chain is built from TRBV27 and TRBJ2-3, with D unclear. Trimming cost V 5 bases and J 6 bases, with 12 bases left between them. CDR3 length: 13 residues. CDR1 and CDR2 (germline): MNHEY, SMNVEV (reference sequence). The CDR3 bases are TGTGCCAGCAGTCCGAGCCGTCGCGATACGCAGTATTTT. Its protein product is CASSPSRRDTQYF.

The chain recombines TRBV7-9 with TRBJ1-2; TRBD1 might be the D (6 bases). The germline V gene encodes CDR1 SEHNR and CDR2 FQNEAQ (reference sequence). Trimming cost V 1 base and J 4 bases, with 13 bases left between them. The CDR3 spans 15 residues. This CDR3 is CASSLVAGEGYGYTF. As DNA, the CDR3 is TGTGCCAGCAGCTTAGTCGCAGGGGAAGGCTATGGCTACACCTTC. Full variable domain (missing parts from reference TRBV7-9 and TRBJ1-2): DTGVSQNPRHKITKRGQNVTFRCDPISEHNRLYWYRQTLGQGPEFLTYFQNEAQLEKSRLLSDRFSAERPKGSFSTLEIQRTEQGDSAMYLCASSLVAGEGYGYTFGSGTRLTVV.

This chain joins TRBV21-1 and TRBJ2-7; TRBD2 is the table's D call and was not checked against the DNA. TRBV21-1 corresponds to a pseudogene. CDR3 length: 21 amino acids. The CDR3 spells CASSKARTRLAGVLCSYEQYF. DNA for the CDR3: TGTGCCAGCAGCAAAGCCCGGACCAGACTAGCGGGAGTGCTATGCTCCTACGAGCAGTACTTC.

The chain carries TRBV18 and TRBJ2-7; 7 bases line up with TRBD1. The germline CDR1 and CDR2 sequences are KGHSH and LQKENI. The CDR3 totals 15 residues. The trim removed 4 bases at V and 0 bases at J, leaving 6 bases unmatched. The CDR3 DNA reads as TGTGCCAGCTCACAGTTAGGGGACAGCTCCTACGAGCAGTACTTC. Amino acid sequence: CASSQLGDSSYEQYF.

CDR3 residues: CASSGDSGASTDTQYF. CDR3 DNA: TGTGCCAGCAGTGGGGATAGCGGGGCTAGCACAGATACGCAGTATTTT. This chain links TRBV6-6 with TRBJ2-3; 8 nucleotides match TRBD2. The length of the CDR3 is 16 residues. CDR1 is MNHNY and CDR2 is SVGAGI in the germline V gene (reference sequence). V shed 5 bases and J 0 bases; nucleotides not matched to a gene: 7.

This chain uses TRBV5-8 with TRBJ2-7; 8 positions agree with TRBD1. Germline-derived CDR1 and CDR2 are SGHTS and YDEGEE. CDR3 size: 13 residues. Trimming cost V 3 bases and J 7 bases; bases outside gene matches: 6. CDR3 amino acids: CASSSRQGREQYF. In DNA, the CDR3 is TGTGCCAGCAGCTCGAGACAGGGGCGGGAGCAGTACTTC.

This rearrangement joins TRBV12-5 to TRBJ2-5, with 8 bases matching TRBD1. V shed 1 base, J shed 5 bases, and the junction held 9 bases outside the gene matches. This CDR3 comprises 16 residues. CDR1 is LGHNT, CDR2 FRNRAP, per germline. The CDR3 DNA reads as TGTGCTAGTGGTTTGGGTCACGGTAACAGGGGGGAGACCCAGTACTTC. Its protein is CASGLGHGNRGETQYF.

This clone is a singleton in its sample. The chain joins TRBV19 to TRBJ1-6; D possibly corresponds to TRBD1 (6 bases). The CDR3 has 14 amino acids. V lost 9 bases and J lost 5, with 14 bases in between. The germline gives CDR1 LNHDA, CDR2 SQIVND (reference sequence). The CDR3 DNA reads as TGTGCCAGCGGATTCCACAGGGATAATTCACCCCTCCACTTT. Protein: CASGFHRDNSPLHF.

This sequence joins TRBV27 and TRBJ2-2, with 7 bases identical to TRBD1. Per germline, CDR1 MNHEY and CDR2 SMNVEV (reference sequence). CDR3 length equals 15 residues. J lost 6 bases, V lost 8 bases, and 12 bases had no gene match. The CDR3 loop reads CASAPRSGTAGELFF. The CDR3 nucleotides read TGTGCCAGCGCACCACGATCCGGGACAGCCGGGGAGCTGTTTTTT.

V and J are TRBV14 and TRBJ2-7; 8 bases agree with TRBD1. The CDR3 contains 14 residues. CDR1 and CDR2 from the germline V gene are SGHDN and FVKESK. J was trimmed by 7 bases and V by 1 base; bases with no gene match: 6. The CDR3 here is CASSQGRTGSEQYF. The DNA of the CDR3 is TGTGCCAGCAGCCAAGGTAGGACAGGGAGTGAGCAGTACTTC.

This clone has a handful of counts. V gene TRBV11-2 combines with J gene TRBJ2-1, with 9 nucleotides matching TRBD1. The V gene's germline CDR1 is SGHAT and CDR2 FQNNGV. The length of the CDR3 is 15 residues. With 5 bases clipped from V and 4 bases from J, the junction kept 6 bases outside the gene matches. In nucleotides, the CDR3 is TGTGCCAGCAGCCCGGGACAGGGTATATACAATGAGCAGTTCTTC. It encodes CASSPGQGIYNEQFF.

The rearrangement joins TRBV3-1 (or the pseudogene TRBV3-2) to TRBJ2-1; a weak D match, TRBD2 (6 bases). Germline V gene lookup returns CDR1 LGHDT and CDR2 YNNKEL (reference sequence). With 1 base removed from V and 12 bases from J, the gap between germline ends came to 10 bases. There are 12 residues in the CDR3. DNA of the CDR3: TGTGCCAGCAGCCAAGTAGGGAGGCGGCAGTTCTTC. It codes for CASSQVGRRQFF.

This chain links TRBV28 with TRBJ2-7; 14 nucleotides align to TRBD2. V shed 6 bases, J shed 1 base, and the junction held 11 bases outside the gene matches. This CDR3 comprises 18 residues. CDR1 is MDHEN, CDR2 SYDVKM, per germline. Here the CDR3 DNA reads TGTGCCAGCAGCCCGGGACTAGCGGGAGTAAAAGTGTCCTACGAGCAGTACTTC. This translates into CASSPGLAGVKVSYEQYF.

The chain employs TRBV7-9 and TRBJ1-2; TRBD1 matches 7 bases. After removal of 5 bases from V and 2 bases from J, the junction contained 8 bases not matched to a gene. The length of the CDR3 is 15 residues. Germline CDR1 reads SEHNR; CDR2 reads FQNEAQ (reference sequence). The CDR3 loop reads CASSGEGQTNYGYTF. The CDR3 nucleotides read TGTGCCAGCAGCGGTGAGGGACAGACAAACTATGGCTACACCTTC.

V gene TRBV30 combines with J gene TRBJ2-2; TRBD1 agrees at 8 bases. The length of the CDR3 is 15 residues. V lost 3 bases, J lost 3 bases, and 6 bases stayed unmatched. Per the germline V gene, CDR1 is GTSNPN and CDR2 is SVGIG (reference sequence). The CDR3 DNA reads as TGTGCCTGGAGAAAGGGACAGGTGGACACCGGGGAGCTGTTTTTT. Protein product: CAWRKGQVDTGELFF.

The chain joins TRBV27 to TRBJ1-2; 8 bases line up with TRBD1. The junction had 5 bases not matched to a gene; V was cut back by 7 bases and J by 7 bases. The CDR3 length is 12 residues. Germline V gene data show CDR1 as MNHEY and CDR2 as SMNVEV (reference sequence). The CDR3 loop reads CASKDRVAGYTF. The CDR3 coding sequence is TGTGCCAGCAAGGACAGGGTAGCTGGCTACACCTTC.

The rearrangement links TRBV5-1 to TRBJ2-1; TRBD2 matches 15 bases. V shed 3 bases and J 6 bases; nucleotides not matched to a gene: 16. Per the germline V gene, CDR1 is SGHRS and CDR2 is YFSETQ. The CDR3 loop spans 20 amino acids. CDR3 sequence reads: CASSSNLGLAGGSVGNEQFF. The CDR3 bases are TGCGCCAGCAGCTCCAACCTAGGACTAGCGGGAGGGTCGGTGGGCAATGAGCAGTTCTTC.

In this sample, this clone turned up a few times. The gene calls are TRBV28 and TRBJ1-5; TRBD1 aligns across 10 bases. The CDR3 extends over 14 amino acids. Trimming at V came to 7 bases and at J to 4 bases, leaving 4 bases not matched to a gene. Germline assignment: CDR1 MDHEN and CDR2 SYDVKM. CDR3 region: CASTTGGGNQPQHF. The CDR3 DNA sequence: TGTGCCAGCACGACAGGGGGCGGGAATCAGCCCCAGCATTTT.

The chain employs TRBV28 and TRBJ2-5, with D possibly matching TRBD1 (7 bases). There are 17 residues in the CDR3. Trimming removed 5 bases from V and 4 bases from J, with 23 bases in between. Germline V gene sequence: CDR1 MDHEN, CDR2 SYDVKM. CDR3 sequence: CASSPQATGAGRETQYF. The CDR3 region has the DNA TGTGCCAGCAGTCCCCAAGCAACAGGGGCGGGAAGAGAGACCCAGTACTTC. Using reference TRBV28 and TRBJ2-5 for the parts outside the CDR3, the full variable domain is DVKVTQSSRYLVKRTGEKVFLECVQDMDHENMFWYRQDPGLGLRLIYFSYDVKMKEKGDIPEGYSVSREKKERFSLILESASTNQTSMYLCASSPQATGAGRETQYFGPGTRLLVL.

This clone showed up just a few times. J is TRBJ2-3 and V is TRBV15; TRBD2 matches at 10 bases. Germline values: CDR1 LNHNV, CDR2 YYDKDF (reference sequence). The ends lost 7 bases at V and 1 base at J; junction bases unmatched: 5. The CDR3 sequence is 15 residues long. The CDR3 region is CATKITSGGTDTQYF. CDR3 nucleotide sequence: TGTGCCACCAAGATCACTAGCGGGGGCACAGATACGCAGTATTTT.

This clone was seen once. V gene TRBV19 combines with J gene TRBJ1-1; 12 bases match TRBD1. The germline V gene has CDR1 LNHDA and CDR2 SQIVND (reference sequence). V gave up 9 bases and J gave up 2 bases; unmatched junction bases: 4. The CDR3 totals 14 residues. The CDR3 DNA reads TGTGCCAGCAAGGGACAGGGGGCAAACACTGAAGCTTTCTTT. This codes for CASKGQGANTEAFF.

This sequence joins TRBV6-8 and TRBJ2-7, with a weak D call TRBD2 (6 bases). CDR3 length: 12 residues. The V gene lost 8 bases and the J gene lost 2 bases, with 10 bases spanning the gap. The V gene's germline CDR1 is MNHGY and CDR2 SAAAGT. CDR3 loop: CASPPGAYEQYF. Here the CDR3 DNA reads TGTGCCAGCCCCCCGGGGGCCTACGAGCAGTACTTC.

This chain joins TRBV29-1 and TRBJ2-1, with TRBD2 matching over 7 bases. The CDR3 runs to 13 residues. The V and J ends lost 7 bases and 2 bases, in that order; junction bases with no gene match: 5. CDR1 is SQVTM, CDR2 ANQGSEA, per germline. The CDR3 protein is CSAVGGAYNEQFF. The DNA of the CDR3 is TGCAGCGCGGTGGGGGGGGCCTACAATGAGCAGTTCTTC.